This T cell receptor (beta chain) stems from a study of control samples from healthy donors and cancer patients. The CDR3 runs to 14 residues. Germline values: CDR1 MNHEY, CDR2 SVGAGI. J was trimmed by 2 bases and V by 4 bases; bases with no gene match: 4. Profiled with immunoSEQ multiplex PCR; TCRdb holds only in-frame clones, not every one. The clone table shows 150,000 to 200,000 clones, with the ten largest holding roughly 2%. The chain is built from TRBV6-5 and TRBJ2-7; 8 nucleotides align to TRBD1. Sequencing was done on a sample of blood. The TCR sequence derives from a young woman in good health. The CDR3 reads CASSSLGQAYEQYF. CDR3 coding DNA: TGTGCCAGCAGTTCCCTGGGACAGGCCTACGAGCAGTACTTC.